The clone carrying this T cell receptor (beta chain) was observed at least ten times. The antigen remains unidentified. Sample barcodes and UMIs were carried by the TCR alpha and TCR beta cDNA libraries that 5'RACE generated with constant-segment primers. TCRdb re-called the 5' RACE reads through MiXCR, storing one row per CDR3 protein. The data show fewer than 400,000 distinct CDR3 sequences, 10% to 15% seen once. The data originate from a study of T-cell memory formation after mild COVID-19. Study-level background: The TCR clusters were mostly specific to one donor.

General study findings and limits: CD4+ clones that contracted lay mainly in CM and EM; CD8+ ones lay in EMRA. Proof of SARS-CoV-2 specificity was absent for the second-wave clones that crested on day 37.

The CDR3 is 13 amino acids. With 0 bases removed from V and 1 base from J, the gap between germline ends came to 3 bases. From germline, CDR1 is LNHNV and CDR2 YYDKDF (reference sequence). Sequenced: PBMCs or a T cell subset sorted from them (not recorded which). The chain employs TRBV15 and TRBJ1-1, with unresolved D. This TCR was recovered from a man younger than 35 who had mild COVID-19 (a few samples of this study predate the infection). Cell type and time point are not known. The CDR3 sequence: CATSRDQNTEAFF. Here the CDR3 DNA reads TGTGCCACCAGCAGAGATCAGAACACTGAAGCTTTCTTT.